Listed below are T cell receptor beta chains from one sample, sequenced in a study of cytomegalovirus exposure and HLA in healthy donors. Here immunoSEQ multiplex PCR was the method, and the copy in TCRdb shows in-frame clones only, minus some. The sample lists about 120,000 clones; about four fifths were seen once. Material: PBMCs. The receptors shown here come from a woman younger than 30 in good health and CMV-seronegative. Both conserved end residues are part of each CDR3. Each record gives: V gene, J gene, clone size, D gene, CDR3 DNA, CDR3 protein. D genes are given only for firm matches. The size of a clone is reported for some rows only, either as once, few or many, or as a class for expanded clones.

v_call: TRBV2; j_call: TRBJ2-1; clone_size: .; d_call: .; cdr3_nt: TGTGCCAGCGAGCAGGGGAGCTCCTACAATGAGCAGTTCTTC; cdr3_aa: CASEQGSSYNEQFF
v_call: TRBV28; j_call: TRBJ2-1; clone_size: .; d_call: .; cdr3_nt: TGTGCCAGCAGTTTAGGGACAACGCAGTTCTTC; cdr3_aa: CASSLGTTQFF
v_call: TRBV10-3; j_call: TRBJ2-7; clone_size: .; d_call: .; cdr3_nt: TGTGCCATCAGTCTGGACCGGGATGAGCAGTACTTC; cdr3_aa: CAISLDRDEQYF
v_call: TRBV5-1; j_call: TRBJ2-6; clone_size: .; d_call: .; cdr3_nt: TGCGCCAGCAGCTTGGATCCGGCGGTCTGGAGCTCTGGGGCCAACGTCCTGACTTTC; cdr3_aa: CASSLDPAVWSSGANVLTF
v_call: TRBV30; j_call: TRBJ2-3; clone_size: .; d_call: .; cdr3_nt: TGTGCCTGGAGTAGGGGGAGCACAGATACGCAGTATTTT; cdr3_aa: CAWSRGSTDTQYF
v_call: TRBV19; j_call: TRBJ1-4; clone_size: .; d_call: TRBD1; cdr3_nt: TGTGCCAGTAGTCCGACAGGGGCCCCAACGCAACTGTTTTTT; cdr3_aa: CASSPTGAPTQLFF
v_call: TRBV18; j_call: TRBJ1-3; clone_size: .; d_call: .; cdr3_nt: TGTGCCAGCTCACTCCAGGGGAGCTCTGGAAACACCATATATTTT; cdr3_aa: CASSLQGSSGNTIYF
v_call: TRBV5-1; j_call: TRBJ2-1; clone_size: .; d_call: TRBD2; cdr3_nt: TGCGCCAGCAGTACTAGCGGGGCCTACAATGAGCAGTTCTTC; cdr3_aa: CASSTSGAYNEQFF
v_call: TRBV7-8; j_call: TRBJ2-7; clone_size: .; d_call: .; cdr3_nt: TGTGCCAGCAGCTTCTCCCAGGTCTACAACTCCTACGAGCAGTACTTC; cdr3_aa: CASSFSQVYNSYEQYF
v_call: TRBV6-6; j_call: TRBJ1-2; clone_size: few; d_call: TRBD1; cdr3_nt: TGTGCCAGCAACCTCGGGACAGTACTTCTTAACTATGGCTACACCTTC; cdr3_aa: CASNLGTVLLNYGYTF
v_call: TRBV11-1; j_call: TRBJ1-1; clone_size: .; d_call: .; cdr3_nt: TGTGCCAGCAGCGCACTACAGGGCACGAACACTGAAGCTTTCTTT; cdr3_aa: CASSALQGTNTEAFF
v_call: TRBV2; j_call: TRBJ2-3; clone_size: few; d_call: TRBD2; cdr3_nt: TGTGCCAGCAGGGGCGGGGGTTCTAGCACAGATACGCAGTATTTT; cdr3_aa: CASRGGGSSTDTQYF
v_call: TRBV19; j_call: TRBJ1-5; clone_size: .; d_call: TRBD1; cdr3_nt: TGTGCCAGTAGTACCCGACAGGGCTCTAACAATCAGCCCCAGCATTTT; cdr3_aa: CASSTRQGSNNQPQHF
v_call: TRBV27; j_call: TRBJ2-7; clone_size: few; d_call: .; cdr3_nt: TGTGCCAGCAGTTGGGGAGGCGAGCAGTACTTC; cdr3_aa: CASSWGGEQYF
v_call: TRBV5-1; j_call: TRBJ2-5; clone_size: .; d_call: .; cdr3_nt: TGCGCCAGCAGCTTGGCCATCCCCAGTCAAGAGACCCAGTACTTC; cdr3_aa: CASSLAIPSQETQYF
v_call: TRBV5-1; j_call: TRBJ2-1; clone_size: .; d_call: TRBD1; cdr3_nt: TGCGCCAGCAGCTTGGCGGGGGCAATGGACAGGGGCCATGAGCAGTTCTTC; cdr3_aa: CASSLAGAMDRGHEQFF
v_call: TRBV5-1; j_call: TRBJ1-1; clone_size: .; d_call: TRBD1; cdr3_nt: TGCGCCAGCAGCTTGGGACAGGGGGTTACTGAAGCTTTCTTT; cdr3_aa: CASSLGQGVTEAFF
v_call: TRBV5-1; j_call: TRBJ1-1; clone_size: .; d_call: TRBD1; cdr3_nt: TGCGCCAGCAGCATCCCGGGACAGGGGACTACTGAAGCTTTCTTT; cdr3_aa: CASSIPGQGTTEAFF
v_call: TRBV5-1; j_call: TRBJ1-2; clone_size: .; d_call: .; cdr3_nt: TGCGCCAGCAGCTTGAATCCAGGGCGATCTAACTATGGCTACACCTTC; cdr3_aa: CASSLNPGRSNYGYTF
v_call: TRBV19; j_call: TRBJ1-5; clone_size: .; d_call: .; cdr3_nt: TGTGCCAGTAGTATAGCGGGATTTAGCAATCAGCCCCAGCATTTT; cdr3_aa: CASSIAGFSNQPQHF
v_call: TRBV19; j_call: TRBJ2-3; clone_size: .; d_call: .; cdr3_nt: TGTGCCAGTAGTATGGTCCAGGCAGATACGCAGTATTTT; cdr3_aa: CASSMVQADTQYF
v_call: TRBV4-2; j_call: TRBJ1-2; clone_size: .; d_call: .; cdr3_nt: TGTGCCAGCAGCCAAGATTTGGGCAGGGAATTCTACACCTTC; cdr3_aa: CASSQDLGREFYTF
v_call: TRBV2; j_call: TRBJ2-5; clone_size: .; d_call: .; cdr3_nt: TGTGCCAGCAGTGGCGGGGCGTACCAAGAGACCCAGTACTTC; cdr3_aa: CASSGGAYQETQYF
v_call: TRBV6-1; j_call: TRBJ1-1; clone_size: .; d_call: TRBD1; cdr3_nt: TGTGCCAGCAGTGAAACAGGGGGGACAGCTGAAGCTTTCTTT; cdr3_aa: CASSETGGTAEAFF
v_call: TRBV10-3; j_call: TRBJ1-2; clone_size: .; d_call: .; cdr3_nt: TGTGCCATCAGTGAAGACAGGAACTATGGCTACACCTTC; cdr3_aa: CAISEDRNYGYTF
v_call: TRBV7-2; j_call: TRBJ2-7; clone_size: .; d_call: .; cdr3_nt: TGTGCCAGCAGCTCAACCCTGGCATACGAGCAGTACTTC; cdr3_aa: CASSSTLAYEQYF
v_call: TRBV7-2; j_call: TRBJ1-2; clone_size: few; d_call: TRBD1; cdr3_nt: TGTGCCAGCAGCCCCCAGGGGGCTAGAATGTCAATGGATGGCTACACCTTC; cdr3_aa: CASSPQGARMSMDGYTF
v_call: TRBV27; j_call: TRBJ2-7; clone_size: .; d_call: TRBD2; cdr3_nt: TGTGCCAGCACTCAAGCGGGGACTAGCTTCTACGAGCAGTACTTC; cdr3_aa: CASTQAGTSFYEQYF
v_call: TRBV7-9; j_call: TRBJ2-7; clone_size: .; d_call: TRBD2; cdr3_nt: TGTGCCAGCAGCCCCGAGGGACTAGCGGGGGTCGAGCAGTACTTC; cdr3_aa: CASSPEGLAGVEQYF
v_call: TRBV14; j_call: TRBJ2-2; clone_size: .; d_call: .; cdr3_nt: TGTGCCAGCAGCCAAGATAGACCCAGCGCCATGGCCACCGGGGAGCTGTTTTTT; cdr3_aa: CASSQDRPSAMATGELFF
v_call: TRBV19; j_call: TRBJ2-2; clone_size: .; d_call: .; cdr3_nt: TGTGCCAGTAATACCGGGACGAACACCGGGGAGCTGTTTTTT; cdr3_aa: CASNTGTNTGELFF